This T cell receptor (beta chain) was obtained from a study of blood T cell repertoires in COVID-19. Study-level background: Acute and convalescent COVID-19 specimens originated in the United States, Italy and Spain.

In the study's own analysis: Reference gene primers were amplified, and this amplification served to estimate nucleated cell counts. Sequencing was performed with immunoSEQ multiplex PCR; in TCRdb, only in-frame clones are kept and a portion is missing. V and J calls and clone size are as listed in that table; D and trimming were resolved from the DNA. Altogether 120,000 or so clones are present, less than 90% being singletons, with the ten largest covering 6.6%. Sequencing used peripheral blood. The clonotype was recovered from a man older than 75 with active or convalescent COVID-19.

CDR3 in DNA: TGTGCCACCAGCAGAGAGGTGGGGCCTAGCAATGAGCAGTTCTTC. It codes for CATSREVGPSNEQFF. V and J are TRBV15 and TRBJ2-1, with a weak D call TRBD1 (5 bases). CDR3 size: 15 residues. The germline CDR1 and CDR2 sequences are LNHNV and YYDKDF (reference sequence). The ends were cut back, 0 bases at V and 6 bases at J, with 12 bases in the middle.